This T cell receptor beta chain was profiled in a study of cytomegalovirus exposure and HLA in healthy donors. Regarding the study as a whole: Later analysis indicated greater clonal expansion among HLA-associated TCR beta chains than among equally common other chains.

CDR1 is GTSNPN and CDR2 is SVGIG in the germline V gene (reference sequence). There are 15 residues in the CDR3. V was shortened by 2 bases and J by 5 bases, with 18 bases between the two germline ends. Note on this clone: What it binds is not known.

Healthy individuals who donated bone marrow served as the donors. PCR used 60 Vbeta primers and 13 Jbeta primers. The protocol was immunoSEQ multiplex PCR, while the TCRdb copy is restricted to in-frame clones and leaves out a portion. The table lists approximately 100,000 clones, 60% to 85% of them singletons. The sequence was obtained from a female donor in good health and CMV-seronegative. The sequencing sample was made of PBMCs. The V gene is TRBV30, the J gene TRBJ1-1, with D possibly matching TRBD1 (5 bases). In DNA form, the CDR3 reads TGTGCCTGGAGTCCCCTCAGACAGTTTGGTACTGAAGCTTTCTTT. It yields the protein CAWSPLRQFGTEAFF.